This passage covers 10 T cell receptor beta chains from one sample sequenced in a study of regulatory T cells in long-lasting Graves disease. The authors built TCR beta libraries using iRepertoire HTBI primers and Arm-PCR of CDR3 regions. One entry per CDR3 protein results from TCRdb running MiXCR on the multiplex PCR reads. The top ten clones hold roughly 9.3% of a sample with 550,000 or so distinct CDR3 sequences, around 12% of them seen once. Time point specified: newly diagnosed GD, antithyroid drugs for less than 3 months. The TCR library was made from RNA that had been extracted from PBMCs in TRIzol. These same records also appear under a second study, on T cells in Graves' hyperthyroidism and ophthalmopathy.

This material consisted of peripheral blood mononuclear cells (PBMCs), taken at new diagnosis, from a patient treated with antithyroid drugs. The receptors shown here come from a young woman with Graves disease.

The sample holds many counts of this clonotype. The chain has TRBV12-3 or TRBV12-4 and TRBJ1-6, with D unresolved. The length of the CDR3 is 18 residues. V shed 1 base and J shed 0 bases, with 13 bases lying between them. CDR3: CASSLGTRMGSYNSPLHF. The CDR3 DNA reads TGTGCCAGCAGTTTAGGGACCAGGATGGGCTCCTATAATTCACCCCTCCACTTT.

This chain links TRBV14 with TRBJ1-2; D uncertain. Germline V lookup: CDR1 SGHDN, CDR2 FVKESK. The CDR3 has 14 residues. V gave up 1 base and J gave up 6 bases, with 12 bases separating them. The CDR3 is CASSQGAIPDGYTF. In DNA, the CDR3 is TGTGCCAGCAGCCAAGGGGCAATCCCCGATGGCTACACCTTC.

This clonotype was detected ten times or more. This sequence joins TRBV28 and TRBJ1-2; tentatively, D is TRBD1 (5 bases). Germline CDR1 MDHEN, CDR2 SYDVKM. The V end lost 3 bases, the J end lost 2 bases, and 19 bases lay between the germline ends. The CDR3 is made up of 17 amino acids. CDR3 sequence reads: CASSFTSDGYRNYGYTF. The CDR3 nucleotides read TGTGCCAGCAGTTTTACGTCTGATGGGTACAGGAACTATGGCTACACCTTC.

This clonotype occurred many times. The chain links TRBV9 to TRBJ2-5; D not resolved. The length of the CDR3 is 15 residues. V shed 0 bases and J shed 2 bases, with 11 bases lying between them. Germline V gene sequence: CDR1 SGDLS, CDR2 YYNGEE. The CDR3 is CASSVGFVRQETQYF. The CDR3 DNA is TGTGCCAGCAGCGTAGGTTTTGTCAGACAAGAGACCCAGTACTTC.

This chain links TRBV20-1 with TRBJ2-7; D gene ambiguous. Germline V CDR1 and CDR2: DFQATT, SNEGSKA (reference sequence). This CDR3 is 11 amino acids long. V lost 7 bases to trimming and J lost 2 bases, with 9 bases between them. CDR3 DNA: TGCAGTGTGACGACGCCCTACGAGCAGTACTTC. Protein product: CSVTTPYEQYF.

The rearrangement uses TRBV30 and TRBJ2-7; the match to TRBD1 covers 10 bases. The CDR3 is 15 residues long. Looked up from germline, CDR1 is GTSNPN and CDR2 is SVGIG (reference sequence). Trimming removed 3 bases from V and 0 bases from J; junction bases left unmatched: 5. CDR3 nucleotide sequence: TGTGCCTGGAGCCCGCGGACAGGGGGCTCCTACGAGCAGTACTTC. Encoded protein: CAWSPRTGGSYEQYF.

This clonotype was observed many times. The chain is built from TRBV29-1 and TRBJ1-1; perhaps TRBD1 as D (5 bases). The germline gives CDR1 SQVTM, CDR2 ANQGSEA. The CDR3 covers 13 residues. Trimming removed 3 bases from V and 5 bases from J, with 13 bases in between. CDR3 sequence: CSVDHRGVTEAFF. As DNA, the CDR3 is TGCAGCGTTGACCACCGAGGGGTAACTGAAGCTTTCTTT.

This clonotype was detected only a few times. The chain joins TRBV6-1 to TRBJ2-3, with a weak D call TRBD2 (6 bases). V was clipped by 6 bases and J by 0 bases, with 16 bases between them. Germline CDR1 and CDR2: MNHNS and SASEGT. This CDR3 is built from 16 residues. This chain's CDR3 is CASRLGSGTSTDTQYF. The CDR3 coding sequence is TGTGCCAGCAGATTAGGGTCCGGGACTAGCACAGATACGCAGTATTTT.

In this sample, this clonotype turned up a few times. The CDR3 DNA sequence: TGTGCCAGCAGCCAAGATCTAGACTCGAACACTGAAGCTTTCTTT. Its protein product is CASSQDLDSNTEAFF. V and J are TRBV3-1 and TRBJ1-1; D ambiguous. The germline V gene has CDR1 LGHDT and CDR2 YNNKEL (reference sequence). The length of the CDR3 is 15 residues. Trimming removed 0 bases from V and 1 base from J, with 9 bases in between. The full variable domain, completed using reference TRBV3-1 and TRBJ1-1, is DTAVSQTPKYLVTQMGNDKSIKCEQNLGHDTMYWYKQDSKKFLKIMFSYNNKELIINETVPNRFSPKSPDKAHLNLHINSLELGDSAVYFCASSQDLDSNTEAFFGQGTRLTVV.

The chain uses TRBV27 and TRBJ2-1; 8 bases are shared with TRBD1. The CDR3 spans 18 residues. Germline CDR1 and CDR2: MNHEY and SMNVEV (reference sequence). V trimming: 0 bases; J trimming: 2 bases; junction bases outside the gene matches: 9. The CDR3 nucleotides read TGTGCCAGCAGTTTATCGCCCTTGGACAGGGTCCCCTACAATGAGCAGTTCTTC. This codes for CASSLSPLDRVPYNEQFF.